The T cell receptor (beta chain) under discussion was sequenced for a study of blood T cell repertoires in COVID-19. The trim removed 3 bases at V and 5 bases at J, leaving 13 bases unmatched. Germline V lookup: CDR1 SGHRS, CDR2 YFSETQ. This CDR3 has 17 residues. Method: immunoSEQ multiplex PCR; TCRdb's copy keeps in-frame clones and lacks some. Among about 62,000 clones listed, more than 85% were seen once. The sequencing input was peripheral blood. The gene calls are TRBV5-1 and TRBJ2-3; 9 bases line up with TRBD2. The sequence was obtained from a man aged 70 or older with acute or convalescent COVID-19. DNA for the CDR3: TGCGCCAGCAGCTCCCTAAATAGCGGGAGAGGGAAAGATACGCAGTATTTT. Translating gives CASSSLNSGRGKDTQYF.